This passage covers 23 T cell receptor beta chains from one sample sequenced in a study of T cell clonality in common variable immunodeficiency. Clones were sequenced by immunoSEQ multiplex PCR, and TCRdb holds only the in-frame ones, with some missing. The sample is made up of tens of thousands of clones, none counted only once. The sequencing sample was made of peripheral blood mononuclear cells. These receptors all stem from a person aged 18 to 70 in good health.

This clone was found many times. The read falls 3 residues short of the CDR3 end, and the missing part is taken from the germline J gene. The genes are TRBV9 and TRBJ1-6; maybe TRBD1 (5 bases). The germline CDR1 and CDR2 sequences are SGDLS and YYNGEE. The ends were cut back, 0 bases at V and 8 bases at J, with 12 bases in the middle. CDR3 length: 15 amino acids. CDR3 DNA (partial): TGTGCCAGCAGCGTAGTCGGGAAAGGGGATTCACCC. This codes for CASSVVGKGDSP. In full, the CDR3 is CASSVVGKGDSPLHF. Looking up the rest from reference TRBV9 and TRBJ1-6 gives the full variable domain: DSGVTQTPKHLITATGQRVTLRCSPRSGDLSVYWYQQSLDQGLQFLIQYYNGEERAKGNILERFSAQQFPDLHSELNLSSLELGDSALYFCASSVVGKGDSPLHFGNGTRLTVT.

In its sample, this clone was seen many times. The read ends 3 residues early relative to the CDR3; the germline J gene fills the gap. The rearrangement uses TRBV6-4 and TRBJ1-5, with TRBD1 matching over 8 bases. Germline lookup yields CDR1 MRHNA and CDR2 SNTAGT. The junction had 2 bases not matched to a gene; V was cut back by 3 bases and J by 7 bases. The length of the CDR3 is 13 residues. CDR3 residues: CASSEGTGQPQHF. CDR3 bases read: TGTGCCAGCAGTGAAGGGACAGGCCAGCCC.

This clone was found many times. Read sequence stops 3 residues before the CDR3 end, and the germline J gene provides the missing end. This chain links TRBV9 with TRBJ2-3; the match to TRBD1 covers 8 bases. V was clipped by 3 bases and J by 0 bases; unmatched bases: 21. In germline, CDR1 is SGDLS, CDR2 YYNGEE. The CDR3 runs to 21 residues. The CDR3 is CASSASHRGDEITSSTDTQYF. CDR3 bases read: TGTGCCAGCAGCGCATCCCACAGGGGGGACGAAATCACCTCTAGCACAGATACG.

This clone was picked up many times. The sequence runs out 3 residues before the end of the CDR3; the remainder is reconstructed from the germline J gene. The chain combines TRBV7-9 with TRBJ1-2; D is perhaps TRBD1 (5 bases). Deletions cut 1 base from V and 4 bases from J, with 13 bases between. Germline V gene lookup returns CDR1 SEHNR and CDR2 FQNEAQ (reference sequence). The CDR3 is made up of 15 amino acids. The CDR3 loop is CASSLGAWDSYGYTF. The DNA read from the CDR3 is TGTGCCAGCAGCTTAGGGGCCTGGGACTCCTATGGC.

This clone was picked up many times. The CDR3 DNA, read in part, is TGTGCCAGCAGCCCGACTAGCGGGGGGTTCAATACG. This gives the protein CASSPTSGGFNT. The whole CDR3 protein reads CASSPTSGGFNTQYF. This chain uses TRBV11-2 with TRBJ2-3; 13 bases map to TRBD2. The read ends 3 residues before the CDR3 terminus; that terminus is restored from the germline J gene. Germline CDR1 SGHAT, CDR2 FQNNGV. Germline trimming cut 5 bases from V and 7 bases from J; bases unmatched to any gene: 6. The CDR3 sequence is 15 residues long.

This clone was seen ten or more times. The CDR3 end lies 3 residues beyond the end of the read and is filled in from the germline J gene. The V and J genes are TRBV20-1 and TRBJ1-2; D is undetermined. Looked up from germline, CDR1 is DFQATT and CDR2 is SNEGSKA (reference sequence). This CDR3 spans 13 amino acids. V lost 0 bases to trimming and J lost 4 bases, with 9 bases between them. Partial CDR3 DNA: TGCAGTGCTAGAGATACCAAGGCCTATGGC. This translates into CSARDTKAYG. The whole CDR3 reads CSARDTKAYGYTF.

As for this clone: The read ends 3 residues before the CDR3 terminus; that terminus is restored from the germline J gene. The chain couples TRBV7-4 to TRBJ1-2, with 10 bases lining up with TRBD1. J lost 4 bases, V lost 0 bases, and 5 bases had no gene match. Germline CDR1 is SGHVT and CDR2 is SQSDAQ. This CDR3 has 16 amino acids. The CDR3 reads CASSLAGQGLCYGYTF. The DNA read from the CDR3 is TGTGCCAGCAGCTTAGCGGGACAGGGGCTTTGCTATGGC.

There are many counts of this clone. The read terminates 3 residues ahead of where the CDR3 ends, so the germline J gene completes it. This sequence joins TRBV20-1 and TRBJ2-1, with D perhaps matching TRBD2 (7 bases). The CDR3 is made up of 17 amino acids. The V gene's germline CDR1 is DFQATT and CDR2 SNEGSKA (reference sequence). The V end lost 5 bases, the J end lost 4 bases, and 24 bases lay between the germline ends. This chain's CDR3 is CSAVGGAAMIFYNEQFF. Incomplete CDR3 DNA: TGCAGTGCTGTGGGGGGGGCCGCAATGATCTTTTACAATGAG.

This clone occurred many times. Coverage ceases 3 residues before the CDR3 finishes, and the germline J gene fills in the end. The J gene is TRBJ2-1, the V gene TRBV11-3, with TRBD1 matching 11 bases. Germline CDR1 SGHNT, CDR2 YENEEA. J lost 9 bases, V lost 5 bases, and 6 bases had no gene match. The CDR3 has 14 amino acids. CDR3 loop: CASSGPGQGGEQFF. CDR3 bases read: TGTGCCAGCAGCGGACCGGGACAGGGGGGTGAG. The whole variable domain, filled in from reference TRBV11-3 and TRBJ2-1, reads EAGVVQSPRYKIIEKKQPVAFWCNPISGHNTLYWYLQNLGQGPELLIRYENEEAVDDSQLPKDRFSAERLKGVDSTLKIQPAELGDSAVYLCASSGPGQGGEQFFGPGTRLTVL.

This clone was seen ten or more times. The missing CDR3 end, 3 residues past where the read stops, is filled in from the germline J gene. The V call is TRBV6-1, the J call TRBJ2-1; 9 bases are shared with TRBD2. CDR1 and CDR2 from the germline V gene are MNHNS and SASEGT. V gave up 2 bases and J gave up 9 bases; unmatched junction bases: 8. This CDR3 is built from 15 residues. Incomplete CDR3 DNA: TGTGCCAGCAGTGAATCCACATGGCGGGAGGGTGAG. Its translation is CASSESTWREGE. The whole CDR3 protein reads CASSESTWREGEQFF.

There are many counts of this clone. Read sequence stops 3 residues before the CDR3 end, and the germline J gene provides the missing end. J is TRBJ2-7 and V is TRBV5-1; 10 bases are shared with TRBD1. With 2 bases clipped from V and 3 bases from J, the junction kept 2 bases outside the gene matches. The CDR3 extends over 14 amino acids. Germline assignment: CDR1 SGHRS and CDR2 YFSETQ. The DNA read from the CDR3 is TGCGCCAGCAGCTTCGGGACAGGGGTCTACGAG. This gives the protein CASSFGTGVYE. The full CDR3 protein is CASSFGTGVYEQYF.

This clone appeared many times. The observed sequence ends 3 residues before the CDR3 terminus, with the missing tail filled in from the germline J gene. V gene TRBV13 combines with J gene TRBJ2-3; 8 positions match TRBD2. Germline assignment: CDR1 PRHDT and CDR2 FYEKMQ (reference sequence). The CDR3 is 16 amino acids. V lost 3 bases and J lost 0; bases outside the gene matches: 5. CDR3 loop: CASSFLAGLSTDTQYF. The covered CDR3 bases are TGTGCCAGCAGCTTCCTAGCGGGCCTTAGCACAGATACG. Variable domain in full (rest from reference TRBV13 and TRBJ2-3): AAGVIQSPRHLIKEKRETATLKCYPIPRHDTVYWYQQGPGQDPQFLISFYEKMQSDKGSIPDRFSAQQFSDYHSELNMSSLELGDSALYFCASSFLAGLSTDTQYFGPGTRLTVL.

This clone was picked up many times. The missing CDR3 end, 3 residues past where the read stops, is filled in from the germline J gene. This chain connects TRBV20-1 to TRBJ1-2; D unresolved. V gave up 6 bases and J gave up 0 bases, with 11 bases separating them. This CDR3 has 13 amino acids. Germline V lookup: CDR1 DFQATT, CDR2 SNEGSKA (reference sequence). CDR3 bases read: TGCAGTGCCGTACCACAAGCTAACTATGGC. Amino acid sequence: CSAVPQANYG. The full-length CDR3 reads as CSAVPQANYGYTF.

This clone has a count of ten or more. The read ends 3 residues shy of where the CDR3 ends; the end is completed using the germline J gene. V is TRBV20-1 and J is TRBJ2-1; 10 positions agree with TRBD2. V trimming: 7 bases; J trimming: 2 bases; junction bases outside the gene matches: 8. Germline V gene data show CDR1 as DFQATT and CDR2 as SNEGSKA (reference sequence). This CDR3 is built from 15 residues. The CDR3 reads CSVSRTSGTYNEQFF. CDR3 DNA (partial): TGCAGTGTTTCTAGGACTAGCGGTACCTACAATGAG.

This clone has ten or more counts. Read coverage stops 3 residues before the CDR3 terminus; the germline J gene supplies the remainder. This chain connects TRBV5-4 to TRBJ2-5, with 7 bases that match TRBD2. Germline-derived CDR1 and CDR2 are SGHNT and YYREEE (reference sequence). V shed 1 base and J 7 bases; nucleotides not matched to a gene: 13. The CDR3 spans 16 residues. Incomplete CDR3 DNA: TGTGCCAGCAGCTTGTTCGTAGGACTAGATGGTGGGACC. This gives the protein CASSLFVGLDGGT. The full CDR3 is CASSLFVGLDGGTQYF.

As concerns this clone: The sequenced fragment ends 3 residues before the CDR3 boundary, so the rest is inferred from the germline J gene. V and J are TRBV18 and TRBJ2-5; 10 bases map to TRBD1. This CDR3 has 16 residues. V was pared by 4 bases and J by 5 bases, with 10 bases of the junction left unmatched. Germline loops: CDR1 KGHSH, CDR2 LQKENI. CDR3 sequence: CASSRGDRGFQETQYF. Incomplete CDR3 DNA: TGTGCCAGCTCACGCGGGGACAGGGGTTTTCAGGAGACC.

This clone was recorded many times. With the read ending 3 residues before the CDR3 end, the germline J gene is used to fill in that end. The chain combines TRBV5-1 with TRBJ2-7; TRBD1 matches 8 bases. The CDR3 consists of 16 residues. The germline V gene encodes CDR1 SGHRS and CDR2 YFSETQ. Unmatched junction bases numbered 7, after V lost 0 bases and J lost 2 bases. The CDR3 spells CASSLGDRTTAYEQYF. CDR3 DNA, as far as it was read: TGCGCCAGCAGCTTGGGGGACAGGACGACGGCCTACGAG.

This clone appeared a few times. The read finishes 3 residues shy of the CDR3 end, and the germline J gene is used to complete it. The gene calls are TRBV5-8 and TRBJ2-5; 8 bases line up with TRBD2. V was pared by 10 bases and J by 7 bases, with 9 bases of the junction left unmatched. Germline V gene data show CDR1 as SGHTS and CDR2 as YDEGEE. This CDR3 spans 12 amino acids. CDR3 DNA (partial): TGTGCCGCTGGAGCGGGAGAGCTGACC. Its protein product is CAAGAGELT. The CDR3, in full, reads CAAGAGELTQYF.

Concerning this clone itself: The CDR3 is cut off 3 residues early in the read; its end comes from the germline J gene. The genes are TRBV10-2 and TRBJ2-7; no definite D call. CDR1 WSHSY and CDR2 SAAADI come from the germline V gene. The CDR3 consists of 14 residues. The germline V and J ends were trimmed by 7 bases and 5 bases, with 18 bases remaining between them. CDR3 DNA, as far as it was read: TGCGCCAGCACCTCACCCCCAGGTTCTCACGAG. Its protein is CASTSPPGSHE. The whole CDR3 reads CASTSPPGSHEQYF.

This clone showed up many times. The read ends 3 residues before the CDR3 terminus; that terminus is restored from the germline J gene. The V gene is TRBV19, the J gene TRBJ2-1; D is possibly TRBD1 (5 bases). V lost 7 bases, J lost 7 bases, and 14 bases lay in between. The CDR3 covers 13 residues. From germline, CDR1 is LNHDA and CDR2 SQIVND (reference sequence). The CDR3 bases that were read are TGTGCCAGTACCCCGGACAAGTCTAATGAG. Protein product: CASTPDKSNE. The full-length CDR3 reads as CASTPDKSNEQFF. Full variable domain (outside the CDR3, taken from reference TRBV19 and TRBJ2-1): DGGITQSPKYLFRKEGQNVTLSCEQNLNHDAMYWYRQDPGQGLRLIYYSQIVNDFQKGDIAEGYSVSREKKESFPLTVTSAQKNPTAFYLCASTPDKSNEQFFGPGTRLTVL.

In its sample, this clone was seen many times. The DNA read from the CDR3 is TGTGCCAGCAGTTTTGACAGTCAAGTAGCGGACCCTCAAGAGACC. Translating it yields CASSFDSQVADPQET. The full CDR3 reads CASSFDSQVADPQETQYF. The chain is built from TRBV28 and TRBJ2-5; perhaps TRBD2 as D (6 bases). The sequenced fragment ends 3 residues before the CDR3 boundary, so the rest is inferred from the germline J gene. The germline V gene encodes CDR1 MDHEN and CDR2 SYDVKM. This CDR3 region has 18 residues. V was clipped by 3 bases and J by 2 bases, with 22 bases between them.

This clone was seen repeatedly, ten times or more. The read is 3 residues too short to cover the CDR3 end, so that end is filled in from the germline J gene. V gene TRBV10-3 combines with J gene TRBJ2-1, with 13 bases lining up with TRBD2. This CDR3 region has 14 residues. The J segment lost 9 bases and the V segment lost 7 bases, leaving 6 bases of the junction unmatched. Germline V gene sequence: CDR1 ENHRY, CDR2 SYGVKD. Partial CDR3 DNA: TGTGCCATCAAAGTCACTAGCGGGAGGGGTGAG. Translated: CAIKVTSGRGE. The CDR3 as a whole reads CAIKVTSGRGEQFF.

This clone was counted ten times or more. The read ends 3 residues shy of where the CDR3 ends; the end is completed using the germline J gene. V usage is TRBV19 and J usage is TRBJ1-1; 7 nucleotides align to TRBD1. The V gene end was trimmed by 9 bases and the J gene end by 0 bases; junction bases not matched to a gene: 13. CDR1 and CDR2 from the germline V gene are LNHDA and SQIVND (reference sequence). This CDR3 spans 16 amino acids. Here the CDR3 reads CARGPDREVMNTEAFF. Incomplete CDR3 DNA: TGTGCCAGGGGGCCCGACAGGGAAGTTATGAACACTGAA.